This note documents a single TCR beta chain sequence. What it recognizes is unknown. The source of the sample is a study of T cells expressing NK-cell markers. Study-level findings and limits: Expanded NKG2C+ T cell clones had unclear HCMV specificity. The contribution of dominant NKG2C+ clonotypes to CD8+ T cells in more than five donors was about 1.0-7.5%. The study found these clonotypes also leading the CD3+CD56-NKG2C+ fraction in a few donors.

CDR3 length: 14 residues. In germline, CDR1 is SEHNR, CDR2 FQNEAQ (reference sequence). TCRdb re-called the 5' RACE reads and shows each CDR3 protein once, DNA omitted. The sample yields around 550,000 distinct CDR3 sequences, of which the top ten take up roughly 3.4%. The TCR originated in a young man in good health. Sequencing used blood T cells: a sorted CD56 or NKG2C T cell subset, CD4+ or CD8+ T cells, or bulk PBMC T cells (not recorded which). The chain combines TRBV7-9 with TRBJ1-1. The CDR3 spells CASSLGQDNTEAFF.